The sequence of this T cell receptor (beta chain) was determined in a study of regulatory T cells in long-lasting Graves disease. Library construction for TCR beta used iRepertoire HTBI primers and Arm-PCR of CDR3 regions. A single record per CDR3 protein comes from TCRdb applying MiXCR to the multiplex PCR reads. This table holds a few hundred thousand distinct CDR3 sequences, about 15% found once. This clonotype appeared many times. Time point given: newly diagnosed GD, antithyroid drugs for less than 3 months. The authors made the TCR library using RNA they extracted from PBMCs. These sequences were also reported in another study, on T cells in Graves' hyperthyroidism and ophthalmopathy.

This sequence originates from a woman in her 40s with Graves disease. Sequenced here: peripheral blood mononuclear cells (PBMCs), sampled at new diagnosis, from a patient treated with antithyroid drugs.

As DNA, the CDR3 is TGTGCCAGCACCCCCGGACTAGCGCTGCACAATGAGCAGTTCTTC. As protein: CASTPGLALHNEQFF. The J gene is TRBJ2-1, the V gene TRBV11-2, with TRBD2 matching over 9 bases. Germline CDR1 is SGHAT and CDR2 is FQNNGV. The CDR3 length is 15 residues. J was trimmed by 5 bases and V by 7 bases; bases with no gene match: 9.